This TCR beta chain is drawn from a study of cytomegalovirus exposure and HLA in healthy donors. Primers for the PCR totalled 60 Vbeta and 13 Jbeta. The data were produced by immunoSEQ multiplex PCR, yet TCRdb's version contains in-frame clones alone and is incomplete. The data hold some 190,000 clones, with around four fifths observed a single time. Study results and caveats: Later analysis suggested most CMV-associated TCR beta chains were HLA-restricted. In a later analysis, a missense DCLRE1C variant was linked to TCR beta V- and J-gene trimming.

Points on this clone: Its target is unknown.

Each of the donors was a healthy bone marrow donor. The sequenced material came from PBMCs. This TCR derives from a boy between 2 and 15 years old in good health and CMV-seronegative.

CDR3 sequence: CASSPVGEVEGYTF. The CDR3 bases are TGTGCCAGCTCACCAGTTGGGGAGGTTGAAGGCTACACCTTC. V and J are TRBV18 and TRBJ1-2; D unclear. The V and J ends lost 2 bases and 8 bases respectively, with 15 bases between them. CDR1 and CDR2 from the germline V gene are KGHSH and LQKENI. The CDR3 spans 14 residues.